The clone carrying this T cell receptor (beta chain) came up a few times. Its antigen is unknown. Through a sample-barcoded 5' primer and a J-beta primer mix, a second PCR was run for roughly 7 to 12 cycles. Each CDR3 protein is one row after TCRdb ran MiXCR on the 5' RACE reads. Found here are roughly 1.6 million distinct CDR3 sequences, 30% to 40% of them singletons; the top ten hold about 10%. The record originates from a study of blood T cells in healthy people across ages. Study conclusions and caveats: Changes seen in expanded clonotypes were possibly confounded by donor CMV status left unknown.

The V gene's germline CDR1 is LNHNV and CDR2 YYDKDF (reference sequence). The CDR3 extends over 16 amino acids. Germline trimming cut 0 bases from V and 1 base from J; bases unmatched to any gene: 4. Extraction of total RNA produced a minimum of 5 micrograms from each sample. This sequence was found in a woman under 40 in good health. The chain is built from TRBV15 and TRBJ2-3, with 7 bases aligning to TRBD2. Sequencing was done on a sample of blood. The chain's CDR3 is CATSRDSGGGTDTQYF. DNA of the CDR3: TGTGCCACCAGCAGAGATAGTGGGGGGGGCACAGATACGCAGTATTTT.